The clone carrying this T cell receptor (beta chain) was seen a few times. The antigen remains undetermined. The same CDR3 is also encoded by other DNA sequences in this sample. Reverse transcription of all isolated RNA meant that expressed TCRB transcripts were sequenced. The table came from immunoSEQ multiplex PCR; TCRdb's copy has only in-frame clones and leaves some out. This sample yields about 700,000 clones, of which 13% are seen a single time; 0.02% to 0.025% belongs to the top ten. The authors sorted CD4+ naive, central memory, regulatory and stem cell-like memory cells via CD45RO/CCR7/CD25/CD127/CD95/CD27. The data derive from a study of beta chain features in type 1 diabetes. Overall study results and limits: Type 1 diabetes patients had moderately but significantly shorter TCRB CDR3s in all four CD4+ subsets. At VDJ recombination sites, type 1 diabetes patients had fewer insertions and more deleted nucleotides. With patients and controls alike, PCR might favor shorter templates to an equal degree. Naive, central memory and regulatory TCRB repertoires appeared more similar among patients than healthy donors.

Germline assignment: CDR1 MNHNS and CDR2 SASEGT. The germline V and J ends were trimmed by 6 bases and 4 bases, with 10 bases remaining between them. The CDR3 sequence is 12 residues long. The sample consisted of naive CD4+ T cells from blood. The chain couples TRBV6-1 to TRBJ2-7, with D possibly TRBD1 on 6 matching bases. The TCR sequence derives from a man between 18 and 35 years old with type 1 diabetes. The CDR3: CASSLQGYEQYF. CDR3 bases: TGTGCCAGCAGCCTACAGGGATACGAGCAGTACTTC.